This TCR beta chain derives from a study of T-cell memory formation after mild COVID-19. Using its own MiXCR run on the 5' RACE reads, TCRdb lists one record per CDR3 protein. The data contain about 470,000 distinct CDR3 sequences, 15% to 20% of them singletons. Details on this clonotype: Its antigen is still unknown.

Overall study findings and caveats: The authors left the SARS-CoV-2 specificity of second-wave clones peaking on day 37 unconfirmed. Cross-reactive memory appears to have joined, as suggested by some responding clones showing up in pre-infection memory.

V dropped 1 base and J dropped 2; count of bases not matched to a gene: 5. The CDR3 extends over 15 amino acids. The germline CDR1 and CDR2 sequences are SGHRS and YFSETQ. The sequencing sample was made of PBMCs or a T cell subset sorted from them (not recorded which). This clonotype was sampled from an adult woman who had mild COVID-19 (a few samples of this study predate the infection). Cell type and time point are not known. The J gene is TRBJ2-5, the V gene TRBV5-1; 7 bases align to TRBD1. CDR3 nucleotide sequence: TGCGCCAGCAGCTTGACAGGGGCCTCGCAAGAGACCCAGTACTTC. Amino acids: CASSLTGASQETQYF.